The present TCR beta chain was sequenced within a study of T cells in Graves' hyperthyroidism and ophthalmopathy. Study-wide findings and caveats: Blood also held most thyroid clonotypes expanded beyond 0.001. It was a median around 6 months before onset that the model predicted ophthalmopathy.

RNA transcripts yielded amplified TCR beta CDR3 regions. A first-round RT-PCR of the TCR CDR3 used the HTBI primer set. TCRdb used MiXCR to reprocess the multiplex PCR reads, holding one entry per CDR3 protein. The repertoire includes 450,000 to 700,000 distinct CDR3 sequences, under 60% of them detected once, and roughly 19% sits in the top ten. Trimming left V 5 bases short and J 4 bases short, with 15 bases between. The CDR3 length is 15 residues. The germline V gene encodes CDR1 SGHAT and CDR2 FQDESV (reference sequence). This clonotype was observed many times. Antigen specificity is unknown. This receptor was taken from an adult woman with Graves' disease, either hyperthyroidism or ophthalmopathy (not recorded which). The sequencing input was peripheral blood or thyroid tissue (not recorded which). The chain uses TRBV11-1 and TRBJ1-5, with no clear D. The CDR3 spells CASSAEGVRNQPQHF. The CDR3 nucleotides read TGTGCCAGCAGCGCAGAGGGCGTGAGAAATCAGCCCCAGCATTTT. The full variable domain, completed using reference TRBV11-1 and TRBJ1-5, is EAEVAQSPRYKITEKSQAVAFWCDPISGHATLYWYRQILGQGPELLVQFQDESVVDDSQLPKDRFSAERLKGVDSTLKIQPAELGDSAMYLCASSAEGVRNQPQHFGDGTRLSIL.